Reported below is one TCR beta chain. What it binds is not known. The data derive from a study of response to subunit inactivated influenza vaccine. The CDR3 sequence is 13 residues long. Trimming stripped 8 bases from V and 10 bases from J, with 18 bases between. Germline values: CDR1 SEHNR, CDR2 FQNEAQ (reference sequence). One entry per CDR3 protein, called by TCRdb with MiXCR from the RT-PCR reads. The sample has 500,000 to 600,000 distinct CDR3 sequences, around 15% seen once; the top ten hold approximately 10%. Whole-study findings and limits: Few additional T cells are recruited per seasonal influenza vaccination, authors suggested.

The TCR sequence derives from a middle-aged man who received an inactivated influenza vaccine. The chain has TRBV7-9 and TRBJ2-1; TRBD1 or TRBD2 may be the D gene (6 bases each). Here the sequenced sample was PBMCs from blood, taken less than 13 days after vaccination. The CDR3 DNA reads as TGTGCCAGCGTAATGTCGGGGGCGCGGGAGCAGTTCTTC. Residues: CASVMSGAREQFF.